Detailed here is one T cell receptor beta chain. Its antigen is still unknown. There are no base qualities to consult, and no much larger clone falls within one base. CDR3 length: 16 amino acids, cysteine to phenylalanine. The DNA shown is the 48-base CDR3, in frame from base 1. Trimmed from V: 6 bases; trimmed from J: 4 bases; junction bases lacking a gene match: 8. As encoded in the germline V gene, CDR1 is MDHEN while CDR2 is SYDVKM. The cohort was made up of about 610 healthy bone marrow donors. All cohort members were sampled while nominally healthy, although unrecorded immune exposures were likely present. The donor was CMV seronegative and was included in the group of a few hundred seronegative cohort members. A peripheral blood sample was collected from each donor, and TCR beta sequencing was performed on peripheral blood mononuclear cells. The Qiagen DNeasy Blood Extraction Kit was used to extract genomic DNA from the blood cell samples.

Libraries came from the immunoSEQ multiplex PCR assay. For the multiplex PCR, a mixture combining 60 forward primers for TCR Vbeta segments and 13 reverse primers for TCR Jbeta segments was used. A multiplex PCR assay on genomic DNA amplified the CDR3 region of rearranged TCR beta genes. Amplified TCR beta libraries were sequenced as 87-base-pair reads on the Illumina HiSeq System. The study's processing was this. Across the roughly 640 repertoires, a later analysis counted 78 million or so unique TCR beta chains, roughly 11 million of which were shared by at least two donors. Raw reads were error-corrected and collapsed into unique sequences with a nearest-neighbor algorithm that merged closely related sequences to remove PCR and sequencing errors. Alignment of CDR3 sequences to IMGT reference sequences was used to assign V, D and J gene segments. For a sequence to be retained, a match of at least six nucleotides was required to both a V gene segment and a J gene segment. A rearrangement counted as productive if the CDR3 had no stop codons and remained in frame with V and J, and every other rearrangement counted as non-productive. CDR3 was defined according to IMGT convention as the region running from the second conserved V-encoded cysteine to the conserved J-encoded phenylalanine. The earlier analysis of about 500 of the donors excluded sequences that lacked an unambiguous match to a single V gene segment. In an earlier analysis of several hundred of the donors, V segments were called functional above 56.7% productive rearrangements and were called segregating when the between-donor standard deviation exceeded 5%. A statistical classification framework was developed to diagnose cytomegalovirus status using the catalog of TCR beta chain sequences. A later analysis assigned V and J genes by comparing TCR nucleotide sequences with IMGT/GENE-DB human TR gene sequences. Using the TCRdist pipeline, a later analysis assigned CDR3 sequences along with most-parsimonious VDJ recombination scenarios. A later analysis defined each TCR beta chain by its CDR3 amino acid sequence plus V-gene family, and excluded reads lacking a unique V-gene family. A later analysis removed several hundred highly shared, low-generation-probability nucleotide sequences to deal with suspected cross-contamination and a sequencing artifact. A later analysis calculated a clonal expansion index for each public chain from normalized within-repertoire ranks of inferred template counts. In a later analysis, generation probabilities were computed with a VDJ recombination model fitted to out-of-frame rearrangements, and the resulting probabilities were checked against IGoR. Hypergeometric tests were used in a later analysis to score TCR-TCR, TCR-HLA and TCR-CMV co-occurrence, with a repertoire-size bias correction applied to the TCR pairs. False discovery rates were estimated in a later analysis by permuting HLA or CMV assignments 20 times. A later analysis grouped co-occurring TCRs with DBSCAN, adding TCRdist sequence similarity when clustering within HLA-allele-positive subsets. Repertoires with fewer than 30,000 or more than 120,000 public chains, plus five repertoires with anomalous nucleotide sharing, were excluded from co-occurrence clustering. As stored in TCRdb, this immuneACCESS dataset retains in-frame rearrangements with V and J assigned. A fraction of the clones does not appear; measured against another copy, unresolved V genes explain less than half of the discrepancy, and the remainder lacks a known reason. Clone size and the V and J calls come from that table; the DNA yielded D and trimming. This sample holds some 99,000 clones; about 74% were observed only once. The ten largest clones represent 1.8% of the sample.

The data belong to a study of cytomegalovirus exposure and HLA in healthy donors (dated by TCRdb to the late 2010s). Regarding the research as a whole: An earlier analysis of some 600 of the donors reported around 280 Gb of sequence data and some 110 million unique TCR beta sequences obtained from approximately 180 million T cells. Around 300 gigabases of sequencing data and roughly 90 million unique TCR sequences were included in an early release covering about 600 HLA-typed donors. The genetic ancestry cluster associated with self-reported Caucasian donors included 81% of the approximately 410 genotyped donors. The study was designed to test whether signatures of past pathogen exposure could be identified by cataloging public T cell receptors. The T cell repertoires of under 750 subjects were profiled by immunosequencing and related to cytomegalovirus serostatus. Besides the first cohort of roughly 640 subjects, a separate validation cohort made up of about 120 different subjects was used. The study combined high-throughput TCR immunosequencing, statistical association of individual TCRs with disease status, and machine learning to predict cytomegalovirus infection status. In a later analysis, previously published TCR beta repertoires from 670 or so donors were re-analyzed and high-resolution HLA genotyping was added so that TCR occurrence patterns could be studied. Rather than using new phenotypic data, the later analysis identified candidate immune exposures from TCR beta sequences and from how often those sequences occurred across donors. To decide whether each TCR beta V gene segment behaved as functional or pseudogenic, an earlier analysis of fewer than 750 of the donors relied on high-throughput TCR beta sequencing. Donor age, sex, ethnicity and CMV serostatus were compiled together with the repertoire data. Genome-wide SNP genotypes for about 65% of the 666 donors were used in a later genetic analysis, which treated that subset as a discovery cohort. All discovery cohort repertoires had been generated on a single sequencing platform. HLA typing covered class I and class II loci at four-digit resolution. The number of typed donors differed by locus: about 629-640 for A, B, C, DRB1 and DQB1; approximately 520 for DQA1; 600 to 610 for DPA1; and roughly 490 for DPB1. About five DR-DQ haplotypes were handled as single units for association and clustering, since linkage in the cohort was strong. Across roughly 420 genotyped donors of the cohort, an average of approximately 200,000 unique TCR beta nucleotide sequences per donor were sequenced, and 15% to 20% of those sequences were non-productive. What the research found in general, with its limitations: In the study, about 150 TCR beta chains were listed as associated with cytomegalovirus. Because counts were too low, roughly 16 rarely observed V segments, including chromosome 9 orphons, were left out of the earlier analysis of 587 of the donors. A later analysis reported that several top co-occurrence clusters appeared linked to parvovirus B19, influenza, CMV and Epstein-Barr virus. Correlated functional status among segregating V segments might reflect linkage disequilibrium, but an unknown experimental factor could not be ruled out. In a later genetic analysis, fewer N-insertions in productive TCRs were reported among donors in an Asian-associated ancestry cluster than the roughly 670-donor mean. A further reported finding was that TCR beta sequences accurately predicted the HLA-A and HLA-B alleles for most subjects in the first cohort. Strong co-occurrence of HLA alleles, especially DR and DQ, made assigning TCR associations to individual alleles difficult. Cytomegalovirus status was reported to be diagnosed by the classifier with high specificity and sensitivity in both the original and validation cohorts. Only TCR beta chains were sequenced in this cohort, and the absence of alpha or paired-chain data limited detectable features. For the cohort, immune exposure information was limited to CMV serostatus. It was suggested by the authors that the approach could potentially be generalized to other disease states and immunological phenotypes. A later analysis found that most CMV-associated TCR beta chains appeared HLA-restricted, with HLA associations seemingly driven largely by CMV exposure. A later genetic analysis associated a missense DCLRE1C variant with V-gene and J-gene trimming of TCR beta chains, and an independent cohort replicated the association. Most TCR sequences were seen in very few donors, while some public TCRs were found in many individuals. In vitro tests confirmed that three of the cytomegalovirus-associated TCR beta chains recognize cytomegalovirus antigens. A later analysis found that TCR association rates varied across HLA loci, with DRB1 alleles showing the most associated TCRs and HLA-C alleles the fewest. Sequencing depth was assumed to be roughly uniform across donors in the presence/absence analyses, though that assumption may not hold. At a false discovery rate of 0.05, a later analysis linked about 17,000 TCR beta sequences to specific HLA alleles. Compared with equally common non-associated chains, HLA-associated TCR beta chains in a later analysis were more clonally expanded and had lower generation probabilities. Some IMGT-functional V segments, including TRBV6-2 and TRBV6-3, could not be distinguished by the 87-base-pair reads and were therefore excluded. Because some donors lacked HLA typing at each locus, the association tests relied only on the typed subset. An earlier analysis of approximately 500 of the donors showed that most TCR beta V segments appeared in productive rearrangements either about 87% or about 30% of the time, which broadly matched IMGT annotations. A cluster of highly shared sequence variants was judged likely to represent a technical artifact of the sequencing pipeline.

The TCR originated in a male donor in good health and CMV-seronegative. Here the chain combines TRBV28 and TRBJ2-3; 12 of the junction bases match TRBD2. Sequenced input: PBMCs. The CDR3 reads CASSRGLAGSSDTQYF. The nucleotide sequence is TGTGCCAGCAGCCGCGGACTAGCGGGATCGTCAGATACGCAGTATTTT.